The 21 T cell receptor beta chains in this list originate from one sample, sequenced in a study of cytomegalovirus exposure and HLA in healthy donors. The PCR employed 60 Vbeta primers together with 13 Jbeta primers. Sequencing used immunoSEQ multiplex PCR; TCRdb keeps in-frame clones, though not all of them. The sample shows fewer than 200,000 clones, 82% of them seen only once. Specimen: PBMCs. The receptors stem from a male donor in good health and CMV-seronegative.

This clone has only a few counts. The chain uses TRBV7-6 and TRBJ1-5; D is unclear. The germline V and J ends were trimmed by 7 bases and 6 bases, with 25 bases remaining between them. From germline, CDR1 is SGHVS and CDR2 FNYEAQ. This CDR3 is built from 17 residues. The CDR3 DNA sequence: TGTGCCAGCACTAGAGAGCCGAACTCAAACGGCTTTCAGCCCCAGCATTTT. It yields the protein CASTREPNSNGFQPQHF.

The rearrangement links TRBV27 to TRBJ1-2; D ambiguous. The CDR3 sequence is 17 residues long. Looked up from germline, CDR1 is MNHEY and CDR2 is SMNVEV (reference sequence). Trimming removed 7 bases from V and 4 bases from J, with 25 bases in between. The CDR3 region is CASKRSVTQVVSYGYTF. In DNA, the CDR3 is TGTGCCAGCAAACGTTCCGTCACGCAGGTCGTATCCTATGGCTACACCTTC.

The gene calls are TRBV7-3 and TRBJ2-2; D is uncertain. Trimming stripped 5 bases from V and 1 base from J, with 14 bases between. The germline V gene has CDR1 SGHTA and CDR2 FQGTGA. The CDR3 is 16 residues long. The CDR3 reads CASSTQMWQNTGELFF. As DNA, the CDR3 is TGTGCCAGCAGCACCCAAATGTGGCAGAACACCGGGGAGCTGTTTTTT.

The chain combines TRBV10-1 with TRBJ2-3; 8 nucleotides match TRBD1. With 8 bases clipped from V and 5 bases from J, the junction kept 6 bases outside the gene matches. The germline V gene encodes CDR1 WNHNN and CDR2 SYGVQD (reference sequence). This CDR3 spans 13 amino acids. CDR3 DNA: TGCGCCAGCCAGGACAGGGAGAAAGATACGCAGTATTTT. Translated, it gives CASQDREKDTQYF.

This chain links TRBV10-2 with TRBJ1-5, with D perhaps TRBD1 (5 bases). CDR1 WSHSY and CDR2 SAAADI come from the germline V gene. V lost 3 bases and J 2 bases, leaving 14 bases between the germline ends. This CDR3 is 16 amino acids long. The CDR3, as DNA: TGCGCCAGCAGTGAAAGGGGATCGGGGGGCAATCAGCCCCAGCATTTT. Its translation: CASSERGSGGNQPQHF.

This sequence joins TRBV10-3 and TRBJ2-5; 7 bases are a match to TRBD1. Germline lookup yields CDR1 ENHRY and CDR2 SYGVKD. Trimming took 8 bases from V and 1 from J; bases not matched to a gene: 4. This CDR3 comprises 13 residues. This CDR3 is CAIAGTAQETQYF. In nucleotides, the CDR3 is TGTGCCATCGCTGGGACAGCCCAAGAGACCCAGTACTTC.

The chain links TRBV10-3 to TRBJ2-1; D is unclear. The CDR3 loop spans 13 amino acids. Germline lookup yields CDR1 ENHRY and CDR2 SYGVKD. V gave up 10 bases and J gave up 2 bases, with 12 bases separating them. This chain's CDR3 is CATLSSTYNEQFF. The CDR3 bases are TGTGCCACGCTGTCGTCTACCTACAATGAGCAGTTCTTC.

The CDR3 loop reads CASSLAGPSTDTQYF. The CDR3 DNA reads TGTGCCAGCAGCTTAGCGGGCCCCAGCACAGATACGCAGTATTTT. The rearrangement joins TRBV7-2 to TRBJ2-3; D is unresolved. Germline CDR1 is SGHTA and CDR2 is FQGNSA. This CDR3 has 15 residues. Trimming left V 0 bases short and J 0 bases short, with 7 bases between.

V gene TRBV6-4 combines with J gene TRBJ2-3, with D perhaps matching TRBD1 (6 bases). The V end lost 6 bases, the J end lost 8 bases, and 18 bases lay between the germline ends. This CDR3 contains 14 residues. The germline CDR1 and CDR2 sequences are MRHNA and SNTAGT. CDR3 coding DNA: TGTGCCAGCAGCGCCACAGGGCTTATTGGTACGCAGTATTTT. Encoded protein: CASSATGLIGTQYF.

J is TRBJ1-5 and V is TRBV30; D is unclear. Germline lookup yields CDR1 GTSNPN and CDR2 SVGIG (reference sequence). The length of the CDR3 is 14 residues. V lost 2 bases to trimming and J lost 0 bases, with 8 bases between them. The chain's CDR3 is CAWSPGYSNQPQHF. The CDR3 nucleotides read TGTGCCTGGAGTCCAGGTTATAGCAATCAGCCCCAGCATTTT.

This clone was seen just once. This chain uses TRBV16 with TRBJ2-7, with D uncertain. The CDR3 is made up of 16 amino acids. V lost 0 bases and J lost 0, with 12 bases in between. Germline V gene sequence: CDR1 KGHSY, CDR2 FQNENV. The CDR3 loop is CASSQSVGRSSYEQYF. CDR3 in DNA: TGTGCCAGCAGCCAATCGGTTGGTAGGAGCTCCTACGAGCAGTACTTC.

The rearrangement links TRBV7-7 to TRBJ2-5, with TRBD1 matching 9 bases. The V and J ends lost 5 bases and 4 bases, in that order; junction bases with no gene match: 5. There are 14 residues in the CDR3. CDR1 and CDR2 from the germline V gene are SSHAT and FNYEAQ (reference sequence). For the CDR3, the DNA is TGTGCCAGCAGCCGGACAGGGGAGGGAGAGACCCAGTACTTC. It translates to CASSRTGEGETQYF.

The CDR3 region has the DNA TGTGCCAGCAGTGACCGGGACAGGAGCTCCTACGAGCAGTACTTC. It yields the protein CASSDRDRSSYEQYF. J is TRBJ2-7 and V is TRBV2; 8 bases align to TRBD1. V lost 3 bases to trimming and J lost 0 bases; unmatched junction nucleotides: 4. Looked up from germline, CDR1 is SNHLY and CDR2 is FYNNEI. The CDR3 totals 15 residues.

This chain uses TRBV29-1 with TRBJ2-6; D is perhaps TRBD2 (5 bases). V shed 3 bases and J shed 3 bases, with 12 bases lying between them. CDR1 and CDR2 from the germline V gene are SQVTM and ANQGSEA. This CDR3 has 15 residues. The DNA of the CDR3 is TGCAGCGTTGAGTGTGAGGACTTTGGGGCCAACGTCCTGACTTTC. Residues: CSVECEDFGANVLTF.

The CDR3 sequence is CASSLAVTGGGYTF. CDR3 bases: TGTGCCAGCAGCTTGGCCGTGACAGGGGGAGGCTACACCTTC. The chain carries TRBV5-6 and TRBJ1-2, with 9 bases lining up with TRBD1. The CDR3 is made up of 14 amino acids. Germline V lookup: CDR1 SGHDT, CDR2 YYEEEE. With V trimmed by 0 bases and J by 8 bases, 5 bases remained unmatched.

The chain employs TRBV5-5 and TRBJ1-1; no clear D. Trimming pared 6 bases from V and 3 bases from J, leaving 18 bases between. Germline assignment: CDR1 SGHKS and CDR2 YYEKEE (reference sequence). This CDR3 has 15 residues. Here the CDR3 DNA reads TGTGCCAGCACCATCCAGTACGGGAAATACACTGAAGCTTTCTTT. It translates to CASTIQYGKYTEAFF.

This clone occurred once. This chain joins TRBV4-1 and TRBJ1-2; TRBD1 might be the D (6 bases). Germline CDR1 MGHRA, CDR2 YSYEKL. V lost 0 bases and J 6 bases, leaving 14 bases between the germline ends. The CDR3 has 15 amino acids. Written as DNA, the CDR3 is TGCGCCAGCAGCCAAGAAGGGGGAATGGGCCATGGCTACACCTTC. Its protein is CASSQEGGMGHGYTF.

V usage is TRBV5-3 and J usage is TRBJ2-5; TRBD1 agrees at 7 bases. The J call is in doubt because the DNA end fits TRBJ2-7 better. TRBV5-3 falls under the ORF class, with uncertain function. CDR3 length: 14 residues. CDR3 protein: CASPQGPRSYEQYF. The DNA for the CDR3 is TGTGCCAGCCCACAGGGGCCGAGATCCTACGAGCAGTACTTC.

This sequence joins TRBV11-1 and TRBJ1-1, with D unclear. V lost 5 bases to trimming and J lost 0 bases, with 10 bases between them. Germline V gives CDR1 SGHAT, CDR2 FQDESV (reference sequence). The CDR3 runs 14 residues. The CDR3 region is CASSVNGVNTEAFF. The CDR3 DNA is TGTGCCAGCAGCGTTAACGGGGTGAACACTGAAGCTTTCTTT.

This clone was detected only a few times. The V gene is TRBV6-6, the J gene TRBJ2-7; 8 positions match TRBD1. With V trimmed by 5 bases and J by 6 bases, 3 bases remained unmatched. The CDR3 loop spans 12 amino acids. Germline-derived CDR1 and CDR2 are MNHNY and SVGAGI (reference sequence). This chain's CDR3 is CASSGTGREQYF. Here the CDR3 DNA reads TGTGCCAGCAGTGGGACAGGACGCGAGCAGTACTTC.

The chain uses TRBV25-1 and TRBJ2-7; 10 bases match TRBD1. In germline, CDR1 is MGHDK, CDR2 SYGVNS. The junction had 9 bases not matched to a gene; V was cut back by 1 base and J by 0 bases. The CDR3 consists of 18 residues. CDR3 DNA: TGTGCCAGCAGTGAATTTAGGGGGACAGGGGTTGGCTCCTACGAGCAGTACTTC. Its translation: CASSEFRGTGVGSYEQYF.